The source of this T cell receptor beta chain is a study of blood T cell repertoires in COVID-19. Study in general: Donors in the United States, Italy and Spain gave samples during acute or convalescent COVID-19.

The germline CDR1 and CDR2 sequences are LNHDA and SQIVND (reference sequence). The V gene end was trimmed by 3 bases and the J gene end by 5 bases; junction bases not matched to a gene: 13. This CDR3 has 17 residues. Profiled with immunoSEQ multiplex PCR; TCRdb holds only in-frame clones, not every one. In the table there are about 190,000 clones, more than 80% of which are singletons. The sequence came from a man over 45 with acute or convalescent COVID-19. Sequencing input: peripheral blood. The chain carries TRBV19 and TRBJ2-3; 8 positions match TRBD2. The DNA for the CDR3 is TGTGCCAGTAGTATGGATTTTAGCACGGGAGGGGTAGATACGCAGTATTTT. Translated: CASSMDFSTGGVDTQYF.